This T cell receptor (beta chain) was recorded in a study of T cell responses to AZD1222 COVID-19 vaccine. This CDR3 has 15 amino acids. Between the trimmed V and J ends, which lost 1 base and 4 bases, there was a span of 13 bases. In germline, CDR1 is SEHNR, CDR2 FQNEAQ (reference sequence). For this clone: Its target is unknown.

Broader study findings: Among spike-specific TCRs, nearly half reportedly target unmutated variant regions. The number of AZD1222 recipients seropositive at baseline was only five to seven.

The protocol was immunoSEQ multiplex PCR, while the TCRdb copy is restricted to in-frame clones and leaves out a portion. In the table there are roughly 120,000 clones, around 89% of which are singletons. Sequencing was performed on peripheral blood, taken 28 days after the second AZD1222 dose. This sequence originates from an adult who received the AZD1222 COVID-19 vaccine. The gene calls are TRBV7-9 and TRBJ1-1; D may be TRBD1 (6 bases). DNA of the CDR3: TGTGCCAGCAGCTTAGATTCTGGGGGCGGCACTGAAGCTTTCTTT. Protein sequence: CASSLDSGGGTEAFF.